These 21 T cell receptor beta chains were all obtained from the same sample, sequenced in a study of T cell responses to AZD1222 COVID-19 vaccine. This table comes from immunoSEQ multiplex PCR, and its TCRdb copy is limited to in-frame clones, with some not included. This sample yields 150,000 to 200,000 clones, of which 92% are seen a single time; roughly a tenth belongs to the top ten. Sequenced material: peripheral blood, taken on day 0 of AZD1222 vaccination. Receptors originate from an adult in good health.

This clone came up once. V gene TRBV9 combines with J gene TRBJ2-1; 12 bases line up with TRBD2. The V and J ends lost 1 base and 8 bases, in that order; junction bases with no gene match: 4. Germline CDR1 and CDR2: SGDLS and YYNGEE. The CDR3 is made up of 15 amino acids. CDR3 sequence (DNA): TGTGCCAGCAGCGTACCTCTAGCGGGAGGGGATGAGCAGTTCTTC. Its protein is CASSVPLAGGDEQFF.

The V gene is TRBV6-2 or TRBV6-3, the J gene TRBJ1-5; D is ambiguous. Germline V gives CDR1 MNHEY, CDR2 SVGEGT. Trimming took off 5 bases at V and 1 base at J, with 12 bases between the two ends. This CDR3 contains 15 residues. The CDR3 here is CASSRPTGSNQPQHF. CDR3 DNA sequence: TGTGCCAGCAGTCGACCGACCGGGAGCAATCAGCCCCAGCATTTT.

The V gene is TRBV27, the J gene TRBJ2-1; possibly TRBD1 or TRBD2 for D (6 bases each). Germline V gene data show CDR1 as MNHEY and CDR2 as SMNVEV (reference sequence). The CDR3 covers 18 residues. Trimming shortened V by 4 bases and J by 0 bases, and 19 bases separated the two germline ends. The CDR3 region has the DNA TGTGCCAGCAGTTACGGGGGACAACCTTCAAGCTCCTACAATGAGCAGTTCTTC. This gives the protein CASSYGGQPSSSYNEQFF.

This clone appeared a few times. The CDR3, as DNA: TGTGCCAGCTCACCCTCGCCAGGCAGGGGTCGGAACACCATATATTTT. Translating it yields CASSPSPGRGRNTIYF. The V and J genes are TRBV18 and TRBJ1-3, with D possibly matching TRBD1 (6 bases). V was cut by 3 bases and J by 7 bases, with 19 bases left in between. Per germline, CDR1 KGHSH and CDR2 LQKENI. This CDR3 contains 16 residues.

As DNA, the CDR3 is TGTGCCATCAGTGAGGGTTCGGAGAACTATGGCTACACCTTC. Encoded protein: CAISEGSENYGYTF. This chain uses TRBV10-3 with TRBJ1-2; D ambiguous. This CDR3 has 14 amino acids. CDR1 and CDR2 (germline): ENHRY, SYGVKD. V was cut by 2 bases and J by 2 bases, with 9 bases left in between.

The J gene is TRBJ1-3, the V gene TRBV27; no reliable D call. The CDR3 covers 16 residues. CDR1 is MNHEY, CDR2 SMNVEV, per germline (reference sequence). Trimming removed 4 bases at V and 1 base at J, with 14 bases between. The CDR3 DNA follows: TGTGCCAGCAGTTCGCTTCTAGGAGCTTCTGGAAACACCATATATTTT. The encoded protein is CASSSLLGASGNTIYF.

The rearrangement links TRBV9 to TRBJ1-2, with D maybe TRBD1 (5 bases). Trimming shortened V by 4 bases and J by 8 bases, and 21 bases separated the two germline ends. CDR1 is SGDLS, CDR2 YYNGEE, per germline. The CDR3 covers 15 residues. The CDR3 DNA is TGTGCCAGCAGCCCCAAGTCTTTGGGGGGGGACGGCTACACCTTC. Protein product: CASSPKSLGGDGYTF.

This rearrangement joins TRBV27 to TRBJ2-7; the match to TRBD1 covers 8 bases. Losses at the gene ends were 5 bases for V and 3 bases for J; bases not matched to a gene: 12. The CDR3 sequence is 16 residues long. CDR1 and CDR2 (germline): MNHEY, SMNVEV (reference sequence). CDR3 in DNA: TGTGCCAGCAGTCCGGACAGGGTCGGTCTTCTCTACGAGCAGTACTTC. This codes for CASSPDRVGLLYEQYF.

V usage is TRBV6-2 or TRBV6-3 and J usage is TRBJ2-3, with D possibly called TRBD1 or TRBD2 (6 bases each). CDR1 is MNHEY and CDR2 is SVGEGT in the germline V gene. This CDR3 is 14 amino acids long. V dropped 2 bases and J dropped 3 bases, with 9 bases sitting between them. The CDR3 DNA is TGTGCCAGCAGTTACACAGGGACTACAGATACGCAGTATTTT. Translation: CASSYTGTTDTQYF.

The rearrangement uses TRBV15 and TRBJ1-2; possibly TRBD1 for D (5 bases). Trimming took 2 bases from V and 0 from J, leaving 16 bases between them. The V gene's germline CDR1 is LNHNV and CDR2 YYDKDF (reference sequence). The CDR3 is 17 amino acids. CDR3 in DNA: TGTGCCACCAGCAGAAGGAGGGACGGCCGCTCTAACTATGGCTACACCTTC. It encodes CATSRRRDGRSNYGYTF.

This clone was recorded only once. This rearrangement joins TRBV19 to TRBJ1-1; 11 bases map to TRBD1. The CDR3 is 15 residues long. The V gene end was trimmed by 5 bases and the J gene end by 2 bases; junction bases not matched to a gene: 4. Germline CDR1 reads LNHDA; CDR2 reads SQIVND (reference sequence). CDR3 sequence: CASSSWTGGNTEAFF. The CDR3 DNA is TGTGCCAGTAGTTCTTGGACAGGGGGCAACACTGAAGCTTTCTTT. Full variable domain (rest looked up from reference TRBV19 and TRBJ1-1): DGGITQSPKYLFRKEGQNVTLSCEQNLNHDAMYWYRQDPGQGLRLIYYSQIVNDFQKGDIAEGYSVSREKKESFPLTVTSAQKNPTAFYLCASSSWTGGNTEAFFGQGTRLTVV.

This clone was counted a single time. The chain uses TRBV11-2 and TRBJ2-1; D is tentatively TRBD1 or TRBD2 (5 bases each). This CDR3 has 15 amino acids. Germline V gene data show CDR1 as SGHAT and CDR2 as FQNNGV. The germline V and J ends were trimmed by 1 base and 6 bases, with 13 bases remaining between them. CDR3 DNA: TGTGCCAGCAGCTTAGGGGGGTTTGGAGGCAATGAGCAGTTCTTC. This sequence encodes CASSLGGFGGNEQFF.

The rearrangement uses TRBV29-1 and TRBJ1-2; TRBD1 aligns across 9 bases. Germline lookup yields CDR1 SQVTM and CDR2 ANQGSEA. After removal of 5 bases from V and 3 bases from J, the junction contained 7 bases not matched to a gene. The CDR3 is 14 residues long. This CDR3 is CSVIFRDRDYGYTF. The CDR3 coding sequence is TGCAGCGTTATTTTCCGGGACAGGGACTATGGCTACACCTTC. Variable domain in full (rest from reference TRBV29-1 and TRBJ1-2): SAVISQKPSRDICQRGTSLTIQCQVDSQVTMMFWYRQQPGQSLTLIATANQGSEATYESGFVIDKFPISRPNLTFSTLTVSNMSPEDSSIYLCSVIFRDRDYGYTFGSGTRLTVV.

The chain joins TRBV9 to TRBJ1-2, with no clear D. V lost 3 bases, J lost 5 bases, and 2 bases lay in between. The CDR3 sequence is 10 residues long. Germline CDR1 and CDR2: SGDLS and YYNGEE. CDR3 residues: CASSGYGYTF. DNA of the CDR3: TGTGCCAGCAGCGGATATGGCTACACCTTC.

The CDR3 sequence: CASSLGLPFVNEQFF. The CDR3 DNA follows: TGTGCCAGCAGCCTCGGACTCCCCTTCGTAAATGAGCAGTTCTTC. The genes are TRBV7-9 and TRBJ2-1; tentatively, D is TRBD2 (5 bases). This CDR3 spans 15 amino acids. CDR1 and CDR2 (germline): SEHNR, FQNEAQ (reference sequence). Deletions cut 5 bases from V and 7 bases from J, with 18 bases between.

The chain has TRBV5-1 and TRBJ2-2; D gene ambiguous. V lost 1 base and J lost 7, with 5 bases in between. Germline lookup yields CDR1 SGHRS and CDR2 YFSETQ. The CDR3 runs to 12 residues. CDR3 nucleotides: TGCGCCAGCAGCTTGAGTGTCGGGGAGCTGTTTTTT. Residues: CASSLSVGELFF.

The rearrangement uses TRBV11-2 and TRBJ1-5, with no clear D. This CDR3 is built from 15 residues. Deletions cut 3 bases from V and 2 bases from J, with 11 bases between. Germline loops: CDR1 SGHAT, CDR2 FQNNGV. The CDR3 DNA reads as TGTGCCAGCAGCTTTGGGAATTCGGGCAATCAGCCCCAGCATTTT. Protein product: CASSFGNSGNQPQHF.

The chain employs TRBV7-3 and TRBJ2-1; the D call may be TRBD1 or TRBD2 (6 bases each). This CDR3 spans 13 amino acids. Trimming removed 2 bases from V and 8 bases from J, with 10 bases in between. Per the germline V gene, CDR1 is SGHTA and CDR2 is FQGTGA. The CDR3 DNA follows: TGTGCCAGCAGCTTATACAGGGAGGATGAGCAGTTCTTC. It yields the protein CASSLYREDEQFF.

This clone has a handful of counts. The V call is TRBV4-2, the J call TRBJ1-4; D is perhaps TRBD1 (5 bases). The germline V and J ends were trimmed by 4 bases and 8 bases, with 20 bases remaining between them. This CDR3 comprises 16 residues. Germline-derived CDR1 and CDR2 are LGHNA and YNFKEQ. DNA for the CDR3: TGTGCCAGCAGCCCCGTGATATCAGGGATGGAAGAAAAACTGTTTTTT. Translated: CASSPVISGMEEKLFF.

This rearrangement joins TRBV6-5 to TRBJ2-7; D is unclear. Germline loops: CDR1 MNHEY, CDR2 SVGAGI. This CDR3 comprises 12 residues. Between the trimmed V and J ends, which lost 6 bases and 0 bases, there was a span of 6 bases. CDR3 sequence reads: CASRGYSYEQYV. In DNA form, the CDR3 reads TGTGCCAGCAGGGGTTACTCCTACGAGCAGTACGTC.

Turning to this clone: A junction boundary mismatches the germline segment, possibly from a read error. CDR3 sequence: CASSDSGTSNGEQFF. The CDR3 bases are TGTGCCAGCAGTGACTCCGGGACTAGCAACGGTGAGCAGTTCTTC. V usage is TRBV6-5 and J usage is TRBJ2-1; 9 bases map to TRBD2. The germline V gene encodes CDR1 MNHEY and CDR2 SVGAGI. CDR3 length: 15 residues.